One sample yielded the 8 T cell receptor beta chains listed below, sequenced in a study of radiotherapy plus CTLA-4 blockade in lung cancer (dated by TCRdb to the late 2010s). Library preparation used the immunoSEQ multiplex PCR assay. The table comes from immuneACCESS by way of TCRdb, which keeps in-frame sequences with V and J called. Part of the clones is missing from these tables; in studies checked, under half for an unresolved V gene and the rest for unknown reasons. Across this sample there are over 100,000 clones, with around 89% seen only once. The ten largest clones add up to over 6% of the sample. Sequenced material: peripheral blood, taken from a patient treated with radiotherapy plus ipilimumab. Receptor source: a human donor with non-small cell lung cancer that progressed on radiotherapy plus ipilimumab.

This chain joins TRBV5-6 and TRBJ1-1; D is perhaps TRBD1 (6 bases). Per the germline V gene, CDR1 is SGHDT and CDR2 is YYEEEE. The V end was cut by 4 bases, the J end by 4 bases, with 17 bases between. CDR3 size: 15 residues. The CDR3 loop is CASSLGIGGSTEAFF. For the CDR3, the DNA is TGTGCCAGCAGCCTGGGGATAGGGGGGAGCACTGAAGCTTTCTTT.

The rearrangement joins TRBV7-3 to TRBJ2-2; 8 nucleotides line up with TRBD1. The CDR3 has 15 residues. The V gene end was trimmed by 1 base and the J gene end by 4 bases; junction bases not matched to a gene: 2. Germline lookup yields CDR1 SGHTA and CDR2 FQGTGA. DNA for the CDR3: TGTGCCAGCAGCTTAATTGGGACAGGCACCGGGGAGCTGTTTTTT. Translated: CASSLIGTGTGELFF.

V and J are TRBV2 and TRBJ1-5; 9 bases align to TRBD1. CDR1 and CDR2 (germline): SNHLY, FYNNEI. Trimming took 8 bases from V and 6 from J; bases not matched to a gene: 8. The CDR3 sequence is 14 residues long. CDR3 region: CASQGDRAGQPQHF. The CDR3 DNA is TGTGCCAGCCAGGGGGACAGGGCCGGTCAGCCCCAGCATTTT.

This clone was recorded only once. This chain joins TRBV6-1 and TRBJ1-5, with D possibly matching TRBD1 (5 bases). There are 14 residues in the CDR3. V shed 4 bases and J shed 5 bases, with 12 bases lying between them. Germline lookup yields CDR1 MNHNS and CDR2 SASEGT. The CDR3 bases are TGTGCCAGCAGTGGTGGAGACAGCTATCAGCCCCAGCATTTT. Translated: CASSGGDSYQPQHF.

CDR3 sequence reads: CASSPRTGSSWDGELFF. The CDR3 bases are TGTGCCAGCAGCCCCCGGACAGGGTCATCGTGGGACGGGGAGCTGTTTTTT. The chain recombines TRBV5-6 with TRBJ2-2; TRBD1 matches 8 bases. The CDR3 covers 17 residues. Germline V gene data show CDR1 as SGHDT and CDR2 as YYEEEE. The J segment lost 7 bases and the V segment lost 4 bases, leaving 15 bases of the junction unmatched.

The J gene is TRBJ2-7, the V gene TRBV5-6; D may correspond to TRBD1 or TRBD2 (5 bases each). The CDR3 has 14 residues. CDR1 is SGHDT, CDR2 YYEEEE, per germline. Trimming stripped 3 bases from V and 0 bases from J, with 10 bases between. The CDR3 DNA reads TGTGCCAGCAGCTGGGGGACCCACTCCTACGAGCAGTACTTC. Translated: CASSWGTHSYEQYF.

In this sample, this clone turned up once. The V and J genes are TRBV30 and TRBJ1-1; D may be TRBD1 (6 bases). The germline gives CDR1 GTSNPN, CDR2 SVGIG (reference sequence). This CDR3 has 14 amino acids. The ends were cut back, 4 bases at V and 9 bases at J, with 21 bases in the middle. CDR3 amino acids: CAWTGDTQTTKAFF. The CDR3 DNA reads TGTGCCTGGACTGGGGACACACAAACTACTAAAGCTTTCTTT.

The gene calls are TRBV6-5 and TRBJ2-7; 11 bases are a match to TRBD2. Trimming removed 0 bases from V and 3 bases from J; junction bases left unmatched: 4. The germline gives CDR1 MNHEY, CDR2 SVGAGI. This CDR3 has 16 residues. CDR3 nucleotides: TGTGCCAGCAGTTACTCCCGACTAGCGGGGCGCTACGAGCAGTACTTC. Residues: CASSYSRLAGRYEQYF.